This T cell receptor (beta chain) emerged from a study of T cell clones after liver transplantation. Across the study: Subjects received no induction therapy and standard immunosuppression until randomization at 12-24 months post-transplant. Blood was drawn pre-transplant, before withdrawal, and after full or failed withdrawal. General study findings and limits: Conclusions were preliminary, with small, heterogeneous patient groups. Circulating graft-donor-reactive CD4 TCRbeta sequences fell significantly post-transplant in most of the 8 subjects.

This clone occurred a few times. The antigen is undetermined. Profiled with immunoSEQ multiplex PCR; TCRdb holds only in-frame clones, not every one. This sample yields about 120,000 clones, of which 90% are seen a single time; 0.83% belongs to the top ten. Germline V gives CDR1 ENHRY, CDR2 SYGVKD. There are 14 residues in the CDR3. V lost 3 bases, J lost 10 bases, and 16 bases lay in between. This TCR was recovered from a human patient who received a liver transplant. The graft donor may have contributed some T cells. This chain uses TRBV10-3 with TRBJ2-1; TRBD2 is a possible D gene (5 bases). The specimen comprised CD4+ T cells from blood, sampled 12 months after liver transplant. The CDR3 coding sequence is TGTGCCATCAGTGACCCGGGAAGGGTTGAGGAGCAGTTCTTC. Encoded protein: CAISDPGRVEEQFF.